This T cell receptor (beta chain) comes out of a study of vaccination effects on CD4 cells after COVID-19 (dated by TCRdb to 2021 to 2024). Describing the broader study: Across the study, the median time from the second dose to post-vaccine sampling was 72 days (range 14 to 241). A total of 10 COVID-19 convalescent patients and several SARS-CoV-2-naive healthy vaccine recipients were included in the full study. SARS-CoV-2 spike-specific CD4+ TCR repertoires were compared before and after mRNA vaccination in COVID-19 convalescent patients and in infection-naive vaccine recipients. In the study, cultures from other donors were sequenced using the Oncomine TCR Beta short-read assay on an Illumina iSeq 100.

This clone showed up just a few times. There is no known antigen for this receptor. No base-level quality is on record; no much larger clone is a single base apart. The investigation overall reported the following: In healthy vaccine recipients, vaccine-induced clones were almost all SARS-CoV-2 mono-reactive, with only 1 of 255 being cross-reactive with common cold coronaviruses. The study was limited by a small number of convalescent patients, and early post-infection timepoints were lacking. Clones induced by infection and clones induced by vaccination both contracted markedly at late timepoints after vaccination, which fits with T cell responses waning over time.

At the junction V is shortened by 1 base and J by 0 bases, with 10 bases in between. The CDR3 goes from the cysteine to the phenylalanine over 15 residues. Only the CDR3 DNA stays, 45 bases, in frame from base 1. Reading the germline V gene gives CDR1 SGHRS and CDR2 YFSETQ. Library construction relied on the immunoSEQ multiplex PCR assay. TCR beta CDR3 sequencing was performed on DNA from the cultured, isolated CD4+ T cells. The published analysis was carried out like this. Non-productive TCR sequences were removed, reads were trimmed to the CDR3 region, and CDR3s of at least 7 amino acids were retained. The MANAFEST web app was used to pick out antigen-specific clonotypes by comparing their expansion in peptide wells with that in reference cultures. To count as positive, a clone had to show expansion at FDR<0.05 compared with the reference and with all other wells, an odds ratio above 5, and a frequency above 0.1% in two replicate wells. A clonotype was defined as cross-reactive if the clonotype was significantly expanded both in SARS-CoV-2 spike wells and in at least one common cold coronavirus spike condition. Levenshtein distance calculated with the stringdist R package was used to assess CDR3 similarity, and unrooted trees were constructed with ape in R 3.6.1. TCRdb took this table from immuneACCESS and kept in-frame rearrangements with V and J called. Such tables lack part of the clones; where checked against another copy, unresolved V genes explain under half of the gap, and the rest is unexplained. V and J calls plus clone size are reproduced from that table; the DNA served to infer D and trimming. This sample has more than 60,000 clones in its table, and roughly 74% of those were observed once. The top ten constitute 1.5% to 1.8% of the sample.

In the ViraFEST assay, PBMC were stimulated with viral peptide pools, and antigen-specific CD4+ T cell clonotypes were then identified by expansion using TCR sequencing. After 10 days of culture, CD4+ T cells were isolated with the EasySep CD4+ T cell isolation kit. Each participant got two doses of an mRNA SARS-CoV-2 vaccine, either BNT162b2 or mRNA-1273. Negative nucleocapsid antibody results before and after vaccination confirmed that the healthy vaccine recipients had no prior SARS-CoV-2 infection. Each well held some 1.9 million PBMC cultured in IMDM containing approximately 5% human AB serum, around 10 IU/ml IL-2 and gentamicin, along with roughly 10 ug/ml peptides. On days 3 and 7, half of the culture medium was replaced with fresh IL-2-containing medium. Unless noted otherwise, every peptide stimulation condition was grown in triplicate wells. PBMC were separated from whole blood using Ficoll-Paque Plus gradient centrifugation and were then either cryopreserved at -140C or used fresh. The spike proteins of SARS-CoV-2 and of the common cold coronaviruses HCoV-NL63, HCoV-OC43 and HCoV-229E were spanned by overlapping peptide pools. Genomic DNA was extracted from cultured CD4+ T cells with the QIAamp micro DNA kit.

This receptor was identified in a human donor who received a COVID-19 vaccine. The sequencing used CD4+ T cells from PBMCs cultured with HCoV-229E spike peptides, collected after COVID-19 vaccination. The sample's cell subset or site label, decoded: HCoV-229E spike overlapping peptide pool stimulation. The chain employs TRBV5-1 and TRBJ1-1; there is no confident call for the D gene. The DNA sequence is TGCGCCAGCAGCTTGTCAAGGCCACTGAACACTGAAGCTTTCTTT. This translates into CASSLSRPLNTEAFF.